This T cell receptor (beta chain) was observed in a study of blood T cell repertoires in COVID-19. The wider study: Both acute and convalescent COVID-19 samples were obtained from the United States, Italy and Spain. The analysed material was cDNA or gDNA that came from T cells, B-cell-depleted T cells, or PBMCs.

In germline, CDR1 is MDHEN, CDR2 SYDVKM. Trimming cost V 5 bases and J 7 bases, with 15 bases left between them. The CDR3 loop spans 14 amino acids. In the authors' methods: The assay estimated nucleated cells by amplifying reference gene primers. The protocol was immunoSEQ multiplex PCR, while the TCRdb copy is restricted to in-frame clones and leaves out a portion. Clone size and the V and J calls come from that table; the DNA yielded D and trimming. In the table there are around 38,000 clones, 70% to 90% of which are singletons. Sequencing was performed on peripheral blood. This TCR derives from a man in his 60s with COVID-19, enrolled during active disease. The chain carries TRBV28 and TRBJ2-1, with D hard to call. The CDR3: CASSPWVASNEQFF. CDR3 sequence (DNA): TGTGCCAGCAGTCCGTGGGTAGCTTCGAATGAGCAGTTCTTC.